This T cell receptor beta chain was captured by sequencing in a study of blood T cell repertoires in COVID-19. Trimming took 7 bases from V and 0 from J, leaving 12 bases between them. This CDR3 has 14 amino acids. CDR1 is MDHEN and CDR2 is SYDVKM in the germline V gene. Using immunoSEQ multiplex PCR, the repertoire was profiled, and TCRdb retains in-frame clones only, with some absent. Of about 250,000 clones listed, around 89% are singletons. Participants were placed into cohorts based on the clinical history they reported. Symptom resolution, clearance, or two negative PCRs marked the recovered donors of Cohort 3.

The rearrangement links TRBV28 to TRBJ1-2; no definite D call. The sequence came from a man between 35 and 55 years old who had recovered from COVID-19. The sequenced sample consisted of PBMCs or T cells enriched from blood (not recorded which). CDR3 DNA: TGTGCCAGCACCCCCTATCTGGCTAACTATGGCTACACCTTC. Translation: CASTPYLANYGYTF.